These T cell receptor beta chains were read from a single sample in a study of control samples from healthy donors and cancer patients. The repertoire was sequenced with immunoSEQ multiplex PCR; TCRdb's copy has only in-frame clones and lacks some. The table records 100,000 to 150,000 clones, approximately 93% of them present only once. Material for sequencing was blood. The receptors originated from a young woman in good health. The CDR3 runs from the conserved cysteine through the conserved F or W.

j_gene	v_gene	CDR3aa
TRBJ1-1	TRBV29-1	CSGRDRIDTEAFF
TRBJ2-1	TRBV19	CASSIWLEGDNEQFF
TRBJ2-7	TRBV11-3	CASSLIPAKYF
TRBJ1-2	TRBV10-2	CASRITGSHGYTF
TRBJ2-2	TRBV7-9	CASSRAGGNTGELFF
TRBJ2-5	TRBV18	CASSPLPGLQETQYF
TRBJ2-3	TRBV5-1	CASSFDGPTDTQYF
TRBJ1-4	TRBV30	CAWRRPSVGEKLFF
TRBJ1-2	TRBV29-1	CSVKDRNYGYTF
TRBJ1-2	TRBV7-2	CASSQTLLDYGYTF
TRBJ1-3	TRBV19	CASTHERAGNTIYF
TRBJ1-1	TRBV5-5	CASSLGRAYIPNTEAFF
TRBJ2-5	TRBV19	CASTRAGRAETQYF
TRBJ2-7	TRBV6-2/TRBV6-3	CASSYSTRTDLSYEQYF
TRBJ2-7	TRBV15	CATSRDLGGVAGIYEQYF
TRBJ2-3	TRBV6-6	CASRPSGGTDTQYF
TRBJ1-1	TRBV7-2	CASSPRGGMVTEAFF
TRBJ2-1	TRBV7-2	CASSATWNEQFF
TRBJ2-7	TRBV28	CASSFTGQGSYEQYF
TRBJ1-3	TRBV27	CASGWPSGNTIYF
TRBJ2-3	TRBV18	CASSPGATDTQYF
TRBJ2-2	TRBV28	CASSSPMTANTGELFF
TRBJ1-1	TRBV12-3/TRBV12-4	CASSLGQGAQAFF
TRBJ1-1	TRBV6-5	CASSYQGTTEAFF
TRBJ2-3	TRBV5-1	CASSVGLYTDTQYF
TRBJ1-5	TRBV6-2/TRBV6-3	CASSPLLPSNQPQHF
TRBJ2-3	TRBV19	CASSGSGGAGDTQYF
TRBJ1-6	TRBV28	CASRPGQGALSPLHF
TRBJ2-5	TRBV7-9	CASSLAGLVQETQYF
TRBJ1-2	TRBV7-6	CASSLNAGSFYGYTF
TRBJ2-7	TRBV5-1	CASSSGGGVARYEQYF
TRBJ2-2	TRBV7-2	CASKSGANTGELFF
TRBJ1-2	TRBV19	CASSTHRRTGGSGYTF
TRBJ2-5	TRBV18	CASSHGLPAQETQYF
TRBJ1-3	TRBV4-3	CASSQEGGEHITGNTIYF
TRBJ2-3	TRBV12-2	CASRLAADGTGVIDTQYF
TRBJ2-1	TRBV7-8	CASSFSALSADEQFF
TRBJ2-5	TRBV4-1	CASSQDRGSRETQYF
TRBJ1-2	TRBV6-5	CASSYRGTYNYGYTF